A few counts support the clone carrying this T cell receptor beta chain. The source of the sample is a study of T cells in Graves' hyperthyroidism and ophthalmopathy. The CDR3 is made up of 15 amino acids. Germline CDR1 and CDR2: SGHKS and YYEKEE (reference sequence). V was clipped by 0 bases and J by 2 bases, with 11 bases between them. The investigators amplified TCR beta CDR3 regions from RNA transcripts. The study used the HTBI primer set for a first-round RT-PCR of the TCR CDR3. TCRdb independently ran MiXCR on the multiplex PCR reads; one entry per CDR3 protein. The sample consists of around 520,000 distinct CDR3 sequences, less than 15% of them appearing once. Uncontrolled infection, other autoimmune disease, pregnancy or lactation led to exclusion. Using more than 8 ml of fresh peripheral blood, PBMCs were prepared.

The TCR comes from a woman aged 40 to 50 with Graves' hyperthyroidism. Sequencing was done on a sample of blood. The gene calls are TRBV5-5 and TRBJ1-1; D remains ambiguous. The CDR3 coding sequence is TGTGCCAGCAGCTTGGTTGTAGGGATAAACACTGAAGCTTTCTTT. Translated, it gives CASSLVVGINTEAFF.